Presented here are 9 T cell receptor beta chains from one specimen sequenced in a study of OX40 agonist ivuxolimab in advanced cancers. Assay: immunoSEQ multiplex PCR; the TCRdb copy retains only in-frame clones and omits some. The data contain about 73,000 clones, 88% of them singletons. The sample consisted of CD4+ or CD8+ T cells sorted from blood, taken in a trial of the OX40 agonist ivuxolimab. All receptors derive from an adult with an advanced solid tumor such as melanoma, head and neck, liver or kidney cancer.

This clone appeared once. The chain recombines TRBV5-8 with TRBJ2-5; TRBD2 is a possible D gene (5 bases). Germline loops: CDR1 SGHTS, CDR2 YDEGEE. Deletions cut 5 bases from V and 2 bases from J, with 13 bases between. The CDR3 spans 14 residues. CDR3 sequence (DNA): TGTGCCAGCAGGCGTCGGGGTTTTCAAGAGACCCAGTACTTC. It encodes CASRRRGFQETQYF. The full variable domain, in which reference TRBV5-8 and TRBJ2-5 provide the parts outside the CDR3, is EAGVTQSPTHLIKTRGQQATLRCSPISGHTSVYWYQQALGLGLQFLLWYDEGEERNRGNFPPRFSGRQFPNYSSELNVNALELEDSALYLCASRRRGFQETQYFGPGTRLLVL.

The gene calls are TRBV5-1 and TRBJ2-5; 11 bases fit TRBD2. V lost 0 bases to trimming and J lost 4 bases; unmatched junction nucleotides: 8. The germline gives CDR1 SGHRS, CDR2 YFSETQ. This CDR3 spans 17 amino acids. CDR3 bases: TGCGCCAGCAGCTTGGGACTAGCGGGGAATGTACGAGAGACCCAGTACTTC. Translated, it gives CASSLGLAGNVRETQYF.

The chain joins TRBV11-2 to TRBJ2-3; D is unresolved. The V gene's germline CDR1 is SGHAT and CDR2 FQNNGV. CDR3 length: 11 amino acids. V was cut by 5 bases and J by 1 base, with 1 base left in between. CDR3 loop: CASSRTDTQYF. In DNA, the CDR3 is TGTGCCAGCAGCCGCACAGATACGCAGTATTTT.

The V call is TRBV5-1, the J call TRBJ2-4, with TRBD1 as a possible D gene (6 bases). The CDR3 contains 20 residues. Germline V lookup: CDR1 SGHRS, CDR2 YFSETQ. The V and J ends lost 0 bases and 6 bases respectively, with 28 bases between them. The CDR3 coding sequence is TGCGCCAGCAGCTTGGGTGGGATAAGGAGCACAGGGCTCCCTCCAAACATTCAGTACTTC. This encodes CASSLGGIRSTGLPPNIQYF.

The chain employs TRBV5-1 and TRBJ2-3; the D call may be TRBD1 or TRBD2 (5 bases each). The CDR3 is 16 residues long. V lost 4 bases and J 10 bases, leaving 25 bases between the germline ends. Germline lookup yields CDR1 SGHRS and CDR2 YFSETQ. The CDR3 bases are TGCGCCAGCAGCGATCACAGGTCCCCTCCGGACTCTGCGCAGTATTTT. It codes for CASSDHRSPPDSAQYF.

The V and J genes are TRBV6-5 and TRBJ2-2, with TRBD1 matching 9 bases. The CDR3 loop spans 15 amino acids. Germline assignment: CDR1 MNHEY and CDR2 SVGAGI. Germline trimming cut 5 bases from V and 4 bases from J; bases unmatched to any gene: 5. This CDR3 is CASSTQTGGTGELFF. The CDR3 DNA reads TGTGCCAGCAGTACTCAGACAGGGGGCACCGGGGAGCTGTTTTTT.

This CDR3 reads CASSRVGASSDSSYEQYF. Here the CDR3 DNA reads TGTGCCAGCAGCCGAGTAGGGGCTTCTAGCGACTCCTCCTACGAGCAGTACTTC. The chain is built from TRBV7-6 and TRBJ2-7, with D maybe TRBD2 (6 bases). The CDR3 has 18 amino acids. Germline V gene sequence: CDR1 SGHVS, CDR2 FNYEAQ. Trimming removed 5 bases from V and 0 bases from J, with 23 bases in between.

V gene TRBV28 combines with J gene TRBJ2-1; D possibly corresponds to TRBD2 (5 bases). Germline CDR1 reads MDHEN; CDR2 reads SYDVKM. There are 14 residues in the CDR3. Between the trimmed V and J ends, which lost 6 bases and 0 bases, there was a span of 9 bases. Here the CDR3 DNA reads TGTGCCAGCAGGCAGCGGACCTCCTACAATGAGCAGTTCTTC. This translates into CASRQRTSYNEQFF.

V usage is TRBV2 and J usage is TRBJ2-7; 8 bases match TRBD2. Germline V CDR1 and CDR2: SNHLY, FYNNEI. This CDR3 is built from 11 residues. CDR3 region: CGGGRSGEQYF. As DNA, the CDR3 is TGTGGTGGCGGGAGGTCTGGCGAGCAGTACTTC.